This entry lists 2 T cell receptor beta chains sequenced from one sample in a study of read filtering for tumor transcriptome and immune sequencing. This library used approximately 0.4 ug RNA and molecular barcoded adaptors spanning alpha/delta and beta/gamma chains. In TCRdb, the reads were re-called with MiXCR into one record per CDR3 protein. The table lists just over 250 distinct CDR3 sequences, around three quarters of them singletons. Sample: a population of CD138-negative cells sorted from bone marrow. These receptors were collected from a donor over 35 with multiple myeloma. This table probably holds off-target reads from a library built for another chain.

In its sample, this clonotype is hyperexpanded. This rearrangement joins TRBV5-4 to TRBJ2-3, with D tentatively TRBD1 (5 bases). The CDR3 is made up of 15 amino acids. V gave up 4 bases and J gave up 2 bases, with 14 bases separating them. Germline loops: CDR1 SGHNT, CDR2 YYREEE (reference sequence). In DNA form, the CDR3 reads TGTGCCAGCAGCCCCGGACATACTGTCACAGATACGCAGTATTTT. Its protein is CASSPGHTVTDTQYF.

This clonotype has just a few counts. The chain recombines TRBV11-2 with TRBJ2-1; 8 nucleotides agree with TRBD2. Germline V CDR1 and CDR2: SGHAT, FQNNGV. The V gene end was trimmed by 5 bases and the J gene end by 7 bases; junction bases not matched to a gene: 10. This CDR3 comprises 15 residues. The CDR3 region is CASSEGRRGGNEQFF. The CDR3 nucleotides read TGTGCCAGCAGCGAGGGTCGACGGGGGGGGAATGAGCAGTTCTTC. Full variable domain (outside the CDR3, taken from reference TRBV11-2 and TRBJ2-1): EAGVAQSPRYKIIEKRQSVAFWCNPISGHATLYWYQQILGQGPKLLIQFQNNGVVDDSQLPKDRFSAERLKGVDSTLKIQPAKLEDSAVYLCASSEGRRGGNEQFFGPGTRLTVL.